This TCR beta chain was recovered during a study of blood T cells in healthy people across ages. The table lists this clonotype with a few counts. With a J-beta primer mix and a sample-barcoded 5' primer, a second PCR ran 7 to 11 cycles. TCRdb independently ran MiXCR on the 5' RACE reads; one entry per CDR3 protein. The repertoire consists of some 800,000 distinct CDR3 sequences, with just under 25% occurring once and the leading ten covering under 4.5%. The CDR3 extends over 15 amino acids. Germline-derived CDR1 and CDR2 are SEHNR and FQNEAQ (reference sequence). Separately, the same data were catalogued under a study of T cells of mothers and their children.

The chain is built from TRBV7-9 and TRBJ2-5, with TRBD2 identical over 7 bases. The end of the DNA fits TRBJ2-1 better, so the J call may be wrong. The sequence came from a boy younger than 18 in good health. Sequencing used blood. CDR3 residues: CASSLEEGGNNEQFF. The CDR3 bases are TGTGCCAGCAGCTTAGAGGAGGGAGGGAATAATGAGCAGTTCTTC.